This T cell receptor beta chain is from a study of cytomegalovirus exposure and HLA in healthy donors. Study-level findings and limits: In a later analysis, HLA-associated beta chains showed higher expansion and lower generation probabilities than comparable chains.

The PCR was carried out with 60 Vbeta primers and 13 Jbeta primers. Only in-frame clones appear in the TCRdb table, and some are missing; sequencing was by immunoSEQ multiplex PCR. The table records 100,000 to 150,000 clones, approximately 70% of them present only once. V was cut by 5 bases and J by 8 bases, with 13 bases left in between. Germline-derived CDR1 and CDR2 are GTSNPN and SVGIG (reference sequence). The length of the CDR3 is 13 residues. On this clone: Its antigen is not identified.

This receptor was obtained from a man aged 60 to 69 in good health and CMV-seropositive. The chain joins TRBV30 to TRBJ1-6; the D gene is possibly TRBD1 (5 bases). Material for sequencing was PBMCs. The CDR3 sequence is CAWATAYDSPLHF. DNA for the CDR3: TGTGCCTGGGCGACAGCTTACGATTCACCCCTCCACTTT.